Shown below are 26 T cell receptor beta chains from a single sample sequenced in a study of glioma-infiltrating T cells after dendritic cell vaccination. The data were produced by immunoSEQ multiplex PCR, yet TCRdb's version contains in-frame clones alone and is incomplete. Here the sample spans tens of thousands of clones, over 75% being singletons. Source: blood, taken before dendritic cell vaccination. Receptor source: a human donor with glioblastoma.

The V call is TRBV6-5, the J call TRBJ2-3; no firm D call. V dropped 6 bases and J dropped 13 bases, with 14 bases sitting between them. Germline V CDR1 and CDR2: MNHEY, SVGAGI. This CDR3 is built from 11 residues. The CDR3 DNA is TGTGCCAGCAGGCTGGGTAGCCGAGAGTATTTT. It is translated as CASRLGSREYF.

This clone appeared a few times. The V call is TRBV15, the J call TRBJ2-7; TRBD1 matches at 8 bases. CDR3 length: 15 amino acids. Trimming removed 4 bases from V and 2 bases from J; junction bases left unmatched: 7. Germline CDR1 and CDR2: LNHNV and YYDKDF (reference sequence). The DNA of the CDR3 is TGTGCCACCAGCACTCTCCAGACAGGGGCCTACGAGCAGTACTTC. Translation: CATSTLQTGAYEQYF.

V usage is TRBV11-2 and J usage is TRBJ1-1; D unresolved. CDR3 length: 15 residues. V was clipped by 5 bases and J by 4 bases, with 17 bases between them. Germline-derived CDR1 and CDR2 are SGHAT and FQNNGV. CDR3 sequence: CASSTNDGSSTEAFF. The DNA of the CDR3 is TGTGCCAGCAGCACCAACGACGGGTCGAGCACTGAAGCTTTCTTT. Full variable domain (missing parts from reference TRBV11-2 and TRBJ1-1): EAGVAQSPRYKIIEKRQSVAFWCNPISGHATLYWYQQILGQGPKLLIQFQNNGVVDDSQLPKDRFSAERLKGVDSTLKIQPAKLEDSAVYLCASSTNDGSSTEAFFGQGTRLTVV.

This chain joins TRBV10-3 and TRBJ2-7; D is unclear. V lost 3 bases to trimming and J lost 7 bases, with 13 bases between them. There are 13 residues in the CDR3. Germline loops: CDR1 ENHRY, CDR2 SYGVKD. This chain's CDR3 is CAISDSANTEQYV. Here the CDR3 DNA reads TGTGCCATCAGTGATTCTGCCAATACGGAGCAGTACGTC.

The chain links TRBV27 to TRBJ2-1; 14 bases match TRBD2. Germline lookup yields CDR1 MNHEY and CDR2 SMNVEV (reference sequence). The CDR3 contains 20 residues. Trimming took 5 bases from V and 2 from J; bases not matched to a gene: 14. For the CDR3, the DNA is TGTGCCAGCAGTCCACGCGGACTAGCGGGGGGCGTGACCGCCTACAATGAGCAGTTCTTC. Encoded protein: CASSPRGLAGGVTAYNEQFF.

The V call is TRBV28, the J call TRBJ1-2; 8 positions agree with TRBD1. Trimming removed 9 bases from V and 4 bases from J; junction bases left unmatched: 10. This CDR3 has 14 residues. Germline loops: CDR1 MDHEN, CDR2 SYDVKM. CDR3 region: CASLRQGAVYGYTF. For the CDR3, the DNA is TGTGCCAGTTTAAGGCAGGGGGCGGTCTATGGCTACACCTTC.

CDR3 nucleotide sequence: TGTGCCAGCAGTTACTCGACTGGACACAACTATGGCTACACCTTC. Amino acid sequence: CASSYSTGHNYGYTF. This rearrangement joins TRBV6-5 to TRBJ1-2; D perhaps matches TRBD1 (5 bases). The V and J ends lost 0 bases and 2 bases respectively, with 10 bases between them. Germline V gene lookup returns CDR1 MNHEY and CDR2 SVGAGI. There are 15 residues in the CDR3.

Many counts were recorded for this clone. The gene calls are TRBV2 and TRBJ1-2, with a tentative D call TRBD1 (6 bases). The CDR3 is made up of 14 amino acids. Germline CDR1 SNHLY, CDR2 FYNNEI. The V gene lost 2 bases and the J gene lost 6 bases, with 13 bases spanning the gap. The CDR3 DNA reads as TGTGCCAGCAGTGAATCATTGGCAGGGGATGGCTACACCTTC. Its translation is CASSESLAGDGYTF.

The rearrangement joins TRBV30 to TRBJ2-2, with TRBD1 as a possible D gene (7 bases). V was pared by 0 bases and J by 6 bases, with 17 bases between. This CDR3 has 16 amino acids. The germline V gene has CDR1 GTSNPN and CDR2 SVGIG (reference sequence). The CDR3 DNA is TGTGCCTGGAGTGTAAAGGGCAGGGGGGAGTCCGGGGAGCTGTTTTTT. Translated, it gives CAWSVKGRGESGELFF.

This chain uses TRBV7-2 with TRBJ2-1, with 7 bases matching TRBD1. J gave up 6 bases and V 2 bases, and 7 bases lay outside the gene matches. Germline V gives CDR1 SGHTA, CDR2 FQGNSA. The CDR3 contains 15 residues. The CDR3, as DNA: TGTGCCAGCAGCTTACGACAGGGCCGGGTCAATGAGCAGTTCTTC. It translates to CASSLRQGRVNEQFF.

The chain recombines TRBV7-6 with TRBJ2-7; 10 bases map to TRBD2. V gave up 1 base and J gave up 4 bases; unmatched junction bases: 7. Germline lookup yields CDR1 SGHVS and CDR2 FNYEAQ. This CDR3 region has 16 residues. As DNA, the CDR3 is TGTGCCAGCAGCTTAGGGGAGGGTAGCGGGAGGTACGAGCAGTACGTC. As protein: CASSLGEGSGRYEQYV.

The chain recombines TRBV7-9 with TRBJ2-3; TRBD2 might be the D (6 bases). The CDR3 covers 16 residues. Germline V lookup: CDR1 SEHNR, CDR2 FQNEAQ (reference sequence). V was pared by 1 base and J by 0 bases, with 11 bases between. The CDR3 bases are TGTGCCAGCAGCTTAGGCTCTAGCGCAAGCACAGATACGCAGTATTTT. Amino acid sequence: CASSLGSSASTDTQYF.

The J gene is TRBJ2-5, the V gene TRBV5-1; D is possibly TRBD2 (5 bases). Germline values: CDR1 SGHRS, CDR2 YFSETQ. Trimming shortened V by 0 bases and J by 1 base, and 10 bases separated the two germline ends. This CDR3 comprises 15 residues. CDR3 sequence: CASSLVGDPQETQYF. Here the CDR3 DNA reads TGCGCCAGCAGCTTGGTCGGGGATCCCCAAGAGACCCAGTACTTC.

The sample holds one count of this clone. This chain connects TRBV19 to TRBJ2-5, with 7 bases fitting TRBD1. The DNA end is a closer match to TRBJ2-7, so the J assignment may be wrong. Germline lookup yields CDR1 LNHDA and CDR2 SQIVND (reference sequence). This CDR3 is built from 15 residues. CDR3 in DNA: TGTGCCAGCCAAAGGGGGCAGGGTGAAGTCTCCGAGCAGTACTTC. Translating it yields CASQRGQGEVSEQYF.

V is TRBV7-2 and J is TRBJ2-7, with 7 bases matching TRBD2. The trim removed 5 bases at V and 1 base at J, leaving 17 bases unmatched. The germline V gene encodes CDR1 SGHTA and CDR2 FQGNSA. CDR3 length: 18 residues. The CDR3 DNA sequence: TGTGCCAGCAGCCCCGGGGGGTGGGCCCCTAAAAGGTCCTACGAGCAGTACGTC. It codes for CASSPGGWAPKRSYEQYV.

The rearrangement uses TRBV15 and TRBJ1-1, with 8 bases aligning to TRBD1. With V trimmed by 6 bases and J by 5 bases, 11 bases remained unmatched. The CDR3 is made up of 15 amino acids. CDR1 LNHNV and CDR2 YYDKDF come from the germline V gene (reference sequence). As DNA, the CDR3 is TGTGCCACCAGGGATGTAGTCAGGGGGCGGACTGAAGCTTTCTTT. Translated: CATRDVVRGRTEAFF.

The chain recombines TRBV18 with TRBJ2-2; D is uncertain. The CDR3 covers 15 residues. CDR1 KGHSH and CDR2 LQKENI come from the germline V gene. V gave up 3 bases and J gave up 4 bases, with 12 bases separating them. The CDR3, as DNA: TGTGCCAGCTCACCCCAGAACCTAGGCACCGGGGAGCTGTTTTTT. Translation gives CASSPQNLGTGELFF.

The chain couples TRBV11-3 to TRBJ2-7, with 7 bases matching TRBD1. CDR1 and CDR2 from the germline V gene are SGHNT and YENEEA. Trimming cost V 5 bases and J 0 bases; bases outside gene matches: 10. CDR3 length: 16 amino acids. CDR3 DNA: TGTGCCAGCAGCCCCGCCGGGACAGCTCCCTCCTACGAGCAGTACGTC. The encoded protein is CASSPAGTAPSYEQYV.

This chain links TRBV6-1 with TRBJ1-4; 11 nucleotides line up with TRBD1. The CDR3 contains 14 residues. V dropped 6 bases and J dropped 8; count of bases not matched to a gene: 5. Germline V gene data show CDR1 as MNHNS and CDR2 as SASEGT. For the CDR3, the DNA is TGTGCCAGCAGCGGACAGGGGGCGAGGGAAAAACTGTTTTTT. It translates to CASSGQGAREKLFF.

This sequence joins TRBV2 and TRBJ2-1, with 11 bases aligning to TRBD2. The CDR3 loop spans 15 amino acids. J gave up 4 bases and V 6 bases, and 5 bases lay outside the gene matches. CDR1 is SNHLY, CDR2 FYNNEI, per germline. The CDR3 nucleotides read TGTGCCAGCAGATTAGCGGGAGGGGTTTACAATGAGCAGTTCTTC. Residues: CASRLAGGVYNEQFF. Based on the CDR3 plus reference TRBV2 and TRBJ2-1, the full variable domain is EPEVTQTPSHQVTQMGQEVILRCVPISNHLYFYWYRQILGQKVEFLVSFYNNEISEKSEIFDDQFSVERPDGSNFTLKIRSTKLEDSAMYFCASRLAGGVYNEQFFGPGTRLTVL.

This rearrangement joins TRBV4-2 to TRBJ2-3; 9 bases line up with TRBD2. This CDR3 region has 16 residues. In germline, CDR1 is LGHNA, CDR2 YNFKEQ. Losses at the gene ends were 2 bases for V and 1 base for J; bases not matched to a gene: 4. For the CDR3, the DNA is TGTGCCAGCAGCCAAATGGCTAGCGGGGGCACAGATACGCAGTATTTT. Translated: CASSQMASGGTDTQYF.

This clone was seen once. The rearrangement joins TRBV29-1 to TRBJ1-1; no clear D gene. The CDR3 covers 11 residues. CDR1 SQVTM and CDR2 ANQGSEA come from the germline V gene. V was clipped by 8 bases and J by 2 bases, with 9 bases between them. The CDR3 spells CSSRQNTEAFF. In DNA form, the CDR3 reads TGCAGCTCGAGACAAAACACTGAAGCTTTCTTT.

This clone was seen only a few times. This CDR3 reads CASSADRVSKNQPQHF. CDR3 bases: TGTGCCAGCAGTGCCGACCGGGTCTCCAAGAATCAGCCCCAGCATTTT. The chain has TRBV28 and TRBJ1-5; D is undetermined. This CDR3 spans 16 amino acids. CDR1 is MDHEN and CDR2 is SYDVKM in the germline V gene. V lost 5 bases, J lost 4 bases, and 18 bases lay in between.

A note on this clone: With a much larger clone just one base away, this may be a read error. The gene calls are TRBV27 and TRBJ2-3, with 12 bases fitting TRBD2. V was pared by 6 bases and J by 0 bases, with 1 base of the junction left unmatched. CDR3 length equals 15 residues. The germline V gene has CDR1 MNHEY and CDR2 SMNVEV (reference sequence). The DNA for the CDR3 is TGTGCCAGCAGCGGGACTAGCGGGAGCACAGATACGCAGTATTTT. This sequence encodes CASSGTSGSTDTQYF.

The chain links TRBV10-3 to TRBJ1-3; D unresolved. This CDR3 region has 15 residues. V was shortened by 7 bases and J by 2 bases, with 15 bases between the two germline ends. Germline values: CDR1 ENHRY, CDR2 SYGVKD. CDR3 sequence: CAITENSFTGNTIYF. DNA for the CDR3: TGTGCCATCACCGAAAACTCCTTCACTGGAAACACCATATATTTT.

The chain carries TRBV5-1 and TRBJ1-1; D is unclear. Germline CDR1 reads SGHRS; CDR2 reads YFSETQ. The CDR3 length is 14 residues. Trimming took off 0 bases at V and 5 bases at J, with 11 bases between the two ends. In DNA form, the CDR3 reads TGCGCCAGCAGCTTGGACACAGTGATTACTGAAGCTTTCTTT. Protein product: CASSLDTVITEAFF.